This T cell receptor (beta chain) derives from a study of OX40 agonist ivuxolimab in advanced cancers. Across the whole study: Patients received intravenous ivuxolimab every 2 weeks at 0.01 to 10 mg/kg. Study-wide results and limits: Relative to CD4+, CD8+ T cells held more expanded clones on average. Compared with others, partial responders at 0.1-3.0 mg/kg displayed clonal expansion among the lowest.

To note about this clone: What it binds is not known.

Method: immunoSEQ multiplex PCR; TCRdb's copy keeps in-frame clones and lacks some. The sample contains tens of thousands of clones, over 80% of which appear only once. Trimming at V came to 3 bases and at J to 3 bases, leaving 6 bases not matched to a gene. The CDR3 runs to 15 residues. Germline V lookup: CDR1 SGHTA, CDR2 FQGTGA. Specimen: CD4+ or CD8+ T cells sorted from blood, collected in a trial of the OX40 agonist ivuxolimab. This chain links TRBV7-3 with TRBJ2-7, with 9 bases that match TRBD1. The receptor's source is an adult with an advanced solid tumor such as melanoma, head and neck, liver or kidney cancer. The chain's CDR3 is CASSFDAGQGYEQYF. The DNA of the CDR3 is TGTGCCAGCAGCTTTGACGCGGGACAGGGCTACGAGCAGTACTTC.